The present entry profiles one TCR beta chain with its context. The antigen is not known. The primer mix had 60 Vbeta and 13 Jbeta primers. Original analysis: The authors later counted 65 million to 90 million unique TCR beta chains, about 11 million of them shared. Sequencing was performed with immunoSEQ multiplex PCR; in TCRdb, only in-frame clones are kept and a portion is missing. V, J and clone size are taken as reported in that table, and D and trimming were inferred from the DNA itself. The sample contains 100,000 to 150,000 clones, about three quarters of which appear only once. This sample was taken from a study of cytomegalovirus exposure and HLA in healthy donors. General study results and limits: In an earlier analysis, in approximately 630 donors, most V segments appeared productive either ~87% or ~30% of the time.

The CDR3 has 14 amino acids. Trimming shortened V by 1 base and J by 5 bases, and 8 bases separated the two germline ends. Germline V gene lookup returns CDR1 SGHVS and CDR2 FNYEAQ. The gene calls are TRBV7-6 and TRBJ2-2; no clear D gene. The sample was PBMCs. This clonotype was sampled from a man in his 60s in good health and CMV-seropositive. CDR3 loop: CASSLGTVTGELFF. CDR3 sequence (DNA): TGTGCCAGCAGCTTAGGTACAGTTACCGGGGAGCTGTTTTTT.